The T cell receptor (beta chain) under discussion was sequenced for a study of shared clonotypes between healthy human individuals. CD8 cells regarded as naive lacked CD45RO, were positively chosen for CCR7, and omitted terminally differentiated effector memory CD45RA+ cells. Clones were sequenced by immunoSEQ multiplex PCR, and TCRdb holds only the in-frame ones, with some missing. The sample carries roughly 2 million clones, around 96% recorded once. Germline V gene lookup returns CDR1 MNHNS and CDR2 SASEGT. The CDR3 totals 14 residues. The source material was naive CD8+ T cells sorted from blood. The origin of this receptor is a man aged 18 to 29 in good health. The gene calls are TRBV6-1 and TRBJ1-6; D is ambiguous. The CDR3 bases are TGTGTCCATAGCGCGAGCTCCTATAATTCACCCCTCCACTTT. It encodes CVHSASSYNSPLHF.